The rows below give T cell receptor beta chains drawn from one sample of a study of immune heterogeneity within non-small cell lung tumors. MiXCR, applied by TCRdb to the multiplex PCR reads, yields one record per CDR3 protein. The data contain 4,200 or so distinct CDR3 sequences, 20% to 25% of them singletons. The material sequenced was lung tumor tissue. The receptor source for this set is a man in his sixties with non-small cell lung cancer. Both conserved end residues are part of each CDR3. The order of the fields is V gene, CDR3 protein.

V: TRBV30
CDR3: CAWSLQYQETQYF

V: TRBV6-2/TRBV6-3
CDR3: CASSPAGTEETQYF

V: TRBV24-1
CDR3: CATSGPSGANVLTF

V: TRBV11-2
CDR3: CASSLSAVRGYTF

V: TRBV20-1
CDR3: CSALIVDEQFF

V: TRBV19
CDR3: CASSPLTGYGQPQHF

V: TRBV5-1
CDR3: CASSLTGQGVNEQFF

V: TRBV7-8
CDR3: CASSLRGTGANVLTF

V: TRBV6-1
CDR3: CASRRGSVETQYF

V: TRBV15
CDR3: CATSRDRDEQYF

V: TRBV27
CDR3: CASSLYGQGPYNEQFF

V: TRBV9
CDR3: CASSDTGSYGYTF

V: TRBV11-1
CDR3: CASSLGGTAYEQYF

V: TRBV6-1
CDR3: CASKLQTGGSHEQYF

V: TRBV3-1
CDR3: CASSQDGAGGTQYF

V: TRBV28
CDR3: CASSLIFGGYTF

V: TRBV6-1
CDR3: CASRNLRTGGRDGYTF

V: TRBV4-1
CDR3: CASSQTGGGAQHF

V: TRBV7-3
CDR3: CASSTRGGTNEKLFF

V: TRBV30
CDR3: CAWRRDAPQTFF

V: TRBV20-1
CDR3: CSASVQVPNQPQHF

V: TRBV20-1
CDR3: CSARLPGTGSEAFF

V: TRBV5-8
CDR3: CASRFGFPEAFF

V: TRBV27
CDR3: CASSLGRGPVQPQHF

V: TRBV15
CDR3: CATSLDPYGNEKLFF

V: TRBV19
CDR3: CASSSRARSYNEQFF

V: TRBV6-1
CDR3: CASSLRGAEAFF

V: TRBV27
CDR3: CASRPLQGVSSPLHF

V: TRBV7-9
CDR3: CASSLSTKPGNTIYF

V: TRBV25-1
CDR3: CASSELAGANVLTF

V: TRBV18
CDR3: CASSPRATDEQFF

V: TRBV5-6
CDR3: CASSLVGSYGYTF

V: TRBV3-1
CDR3: CASSQDQGNTEAFF

V: TRBV11-3
CDR3: CASSISGGGWDIQYF

V: TRBV7-2
CDR3: CASSLAANTEAFF

V: TRBV25-1
CDR3: CASSENLGVTGNTIYF

V: TRBV24-1
CDR3: CATSDPQGLGDTQYF

V: TRBV19
CDR3: CAKGVPPGNQPQHF

V: TRBV7-2
CDR3: CASSLDGQGSGDTQYF

V: TRBV20-1
CDR3: CSARGPSGEAYEQYF

V: TRBV6-2/TRBV6-3
CDR3: CASTQAWQYF

V: TRBV9
CDR3: CASSVVGQDTDTQYF

V: TRBV12-3/TRBV12-4
CDR3: CASSLYEGTGETQYF

V: TRBV5-4
CDR3: CASSMDPPHEQYF

V: TRBV10-3
CDR3: CAISEPGQGRLLIYEQYF

V: TRBV5-6
CDR3: CASSLGHPPEYF

V: TRBV6-4
CDR3: CASSEGGGRVTYNEQFF

V: TRBV6-1
CDR3: CASSLPGRGYEQYF

V: TRBV20-1
CDR3: CSVRRAGPGELFF

V: TRBV30
CDR3: CAWSKAYEQYF

V: TRBV20-1
CDR3: CSASISTDSTDTQYF

V: TRBV20-1
CDR3: CSARDGQGLGTEAFF

V: TRBV7-3
CDR3: CASIYRTGNTDTQYF

V: TRBV7-9
CDR3: CASSQFREVYNEQFF

V: TRBV20-1
CDR3: CSASPAGRREGQFF